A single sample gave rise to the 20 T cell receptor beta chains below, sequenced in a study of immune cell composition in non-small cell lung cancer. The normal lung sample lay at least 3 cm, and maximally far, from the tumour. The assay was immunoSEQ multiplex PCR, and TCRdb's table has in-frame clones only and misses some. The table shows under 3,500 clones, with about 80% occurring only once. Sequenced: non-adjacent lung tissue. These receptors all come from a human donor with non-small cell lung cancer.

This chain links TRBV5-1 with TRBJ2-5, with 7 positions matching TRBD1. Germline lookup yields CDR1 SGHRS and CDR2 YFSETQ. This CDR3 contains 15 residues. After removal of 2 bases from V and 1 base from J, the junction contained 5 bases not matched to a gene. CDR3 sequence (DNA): TGCGCCAGCAGCTTTAGGGGGACAGCCCAAGAGACCCAGTACTTC. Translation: CASSFRGTAQETQYF.

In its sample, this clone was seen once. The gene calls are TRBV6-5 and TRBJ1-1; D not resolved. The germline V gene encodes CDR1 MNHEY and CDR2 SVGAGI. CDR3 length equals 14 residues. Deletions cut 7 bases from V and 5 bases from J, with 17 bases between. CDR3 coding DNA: TGTGCCAGCATCCCGGCCCCGACGAGGACTGAAGCTTTCTTT. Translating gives CASIPAPTRTEAFF.

CDR3 region: CAGRGMNTEAFF. The CDR3 nucleotides read TGTGCTGGTCGGGGAATGAACACTGAAGCTTTCTTT. The chain carries TRBV7-9 and TRBJ1-1, with no clear D. Germline values: CDR1 SEHNR, CDR2 FQNEAQ (reference sequence). The CDR3 sequence is 12 residues long.

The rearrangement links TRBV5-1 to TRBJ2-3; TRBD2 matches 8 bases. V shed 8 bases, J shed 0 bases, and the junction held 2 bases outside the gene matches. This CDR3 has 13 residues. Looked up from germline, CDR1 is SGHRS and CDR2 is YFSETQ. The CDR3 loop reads CASASGSTDTQYF. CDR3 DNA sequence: TGCGCCAGTGCTAGCGGGAGCACAGATACGCAGTATTTT.

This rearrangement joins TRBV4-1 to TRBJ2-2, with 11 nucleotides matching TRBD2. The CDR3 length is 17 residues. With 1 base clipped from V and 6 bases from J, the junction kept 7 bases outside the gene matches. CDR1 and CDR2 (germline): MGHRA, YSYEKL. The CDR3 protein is CASSQVAGGMRAGELFF. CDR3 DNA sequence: TGCGCCAGCAGCCAAGTAGCGGGAGGGATGCGGGCCGGGGAGCTGTTTTTT.

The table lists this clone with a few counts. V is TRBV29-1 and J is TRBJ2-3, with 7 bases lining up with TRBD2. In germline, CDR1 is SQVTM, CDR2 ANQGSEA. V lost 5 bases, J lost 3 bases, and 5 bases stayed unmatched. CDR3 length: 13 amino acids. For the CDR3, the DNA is TGCAGCGTTAATGGGGGAGGGACAGATACGCAGTATTTT. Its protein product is CSVNGGGTDTQYF.

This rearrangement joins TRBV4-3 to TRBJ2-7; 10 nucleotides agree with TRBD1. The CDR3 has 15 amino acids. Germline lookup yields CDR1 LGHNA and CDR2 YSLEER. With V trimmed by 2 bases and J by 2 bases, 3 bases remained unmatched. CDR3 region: CASSQSGTGAYEQYF. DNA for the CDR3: TGCGCCAGCAGCCAATCGGGGACAGGGGCCTACGAGCAGTACTTC.

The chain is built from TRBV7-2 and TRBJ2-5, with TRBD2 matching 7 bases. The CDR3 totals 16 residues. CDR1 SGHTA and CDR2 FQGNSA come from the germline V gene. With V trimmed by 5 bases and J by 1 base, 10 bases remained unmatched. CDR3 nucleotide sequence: TGTGCCAGCAGCCCTAGTACGGGAGGCCCCCAAGAGACCCAGTACTTC. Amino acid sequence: CASSPSTGGPQETQYF.

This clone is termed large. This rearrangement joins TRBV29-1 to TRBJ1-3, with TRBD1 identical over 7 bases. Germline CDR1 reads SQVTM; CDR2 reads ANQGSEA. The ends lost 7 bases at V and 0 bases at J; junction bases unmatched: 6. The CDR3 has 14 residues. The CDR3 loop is CSAWDSGSGNTIYF. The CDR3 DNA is TGCAGCGCCTGGGACAGCGGCTCTGGAAACACCATATATTTT. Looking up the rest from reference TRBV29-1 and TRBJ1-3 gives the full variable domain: SAVISQKPSRDICQRGTSLTIQCQVDSQVTMMFWYRQQPGQSLTLIATANQGSEATYESGFVIDKFPISRPNLTFSTLTVSNMSPEDSSIYLCSAWDSGSGNTIYFGEGSWLTVV.

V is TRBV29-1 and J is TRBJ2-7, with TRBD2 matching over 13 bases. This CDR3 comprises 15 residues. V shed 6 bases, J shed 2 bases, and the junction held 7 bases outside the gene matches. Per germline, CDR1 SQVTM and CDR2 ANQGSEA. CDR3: CSVDGLAGEPYEQYF. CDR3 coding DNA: TGCAGCGTCGACGGACTAGCGGGGGAACCCTACGAGCAGTACTTC.

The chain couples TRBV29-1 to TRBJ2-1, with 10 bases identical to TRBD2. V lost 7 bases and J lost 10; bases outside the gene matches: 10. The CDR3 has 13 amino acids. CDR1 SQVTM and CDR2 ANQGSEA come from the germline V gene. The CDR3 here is CSGGLAGVREQFF. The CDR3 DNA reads TGCAGCGGAGGGCTAGCGGGAGTGCGCGAGCAGTTCTTC.

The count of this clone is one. In nucleotides, the CDR3 is TGTGCCAGCAGCCCTACTAGCGGGGGAAACACCGGGGAGCTGTTTTTT. Protein sequence: CASSPTSGGNTGELFF. The V and J genes are TRBV7-9 and TRBJ2-2; TRBD2 agrees at 11 bases. Germline V CDR1 and CDR2: SEHNR, FQNEAQ (reference sequence). The trim removed 5 bases at V and 2 bases at J, leaving 4 bases unmatched. The CDR3 consists of 16 residues.

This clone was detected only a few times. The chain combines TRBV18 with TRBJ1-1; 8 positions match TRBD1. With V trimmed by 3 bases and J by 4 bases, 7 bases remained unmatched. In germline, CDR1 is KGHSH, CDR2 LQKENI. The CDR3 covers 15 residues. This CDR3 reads CASSPSTGAGTEAFF. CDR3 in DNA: TGTGCCAGCTCACCGTCGACAGGGGCCGGCACTGAAGCTTTCTTT.

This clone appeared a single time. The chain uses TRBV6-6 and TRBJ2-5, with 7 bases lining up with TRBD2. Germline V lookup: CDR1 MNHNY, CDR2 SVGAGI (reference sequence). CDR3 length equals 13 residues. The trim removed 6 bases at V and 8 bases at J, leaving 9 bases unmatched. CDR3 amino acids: CASSSGLLGTQYF. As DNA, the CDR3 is TGTGCCAGCAGCTCGGGACTACTGGGAACCCAGTACTTC.

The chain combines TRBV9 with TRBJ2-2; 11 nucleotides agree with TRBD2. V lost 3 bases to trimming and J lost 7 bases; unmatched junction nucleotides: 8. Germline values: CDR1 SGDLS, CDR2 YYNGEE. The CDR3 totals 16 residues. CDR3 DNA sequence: TGTGCCAGCAGCGCCGCTCAGGGACTAGCGGACGGGGAGCTGTTTTTT. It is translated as CASSAAQGLADGELFF.

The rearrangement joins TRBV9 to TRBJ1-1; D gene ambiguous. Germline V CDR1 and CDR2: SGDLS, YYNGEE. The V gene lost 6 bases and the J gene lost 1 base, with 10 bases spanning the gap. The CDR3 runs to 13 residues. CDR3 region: CASTGDKNTEAFF. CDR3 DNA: TGTGCCAGCACCGGCGACAAGAACACTGAAGCTTTCTTT.

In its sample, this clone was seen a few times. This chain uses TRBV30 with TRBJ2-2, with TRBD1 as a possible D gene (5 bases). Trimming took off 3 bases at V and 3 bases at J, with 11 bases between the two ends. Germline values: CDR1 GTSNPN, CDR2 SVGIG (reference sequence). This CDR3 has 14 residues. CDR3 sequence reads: CAWRGVPYTGELFF. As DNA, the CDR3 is TGTGCCTGGAGAGGGGTCCCATACACCGGGGAGCTGTTTTTT.

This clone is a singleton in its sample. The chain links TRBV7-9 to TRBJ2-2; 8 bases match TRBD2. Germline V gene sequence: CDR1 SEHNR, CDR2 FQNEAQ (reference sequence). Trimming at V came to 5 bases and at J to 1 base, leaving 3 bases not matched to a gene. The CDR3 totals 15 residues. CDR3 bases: TGTGCCAGCAGCCCCACTAGCGGGAACACCGGGGAGCTGTTTTTT. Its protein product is CASSPTSGNTGELFF.

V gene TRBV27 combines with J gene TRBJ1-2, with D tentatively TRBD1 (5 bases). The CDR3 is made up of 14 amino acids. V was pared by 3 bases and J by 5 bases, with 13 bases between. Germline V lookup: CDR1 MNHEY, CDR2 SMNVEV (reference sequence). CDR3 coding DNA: TGTGCCAGCAGTTTCGGAGGGGCGCTTTATGGCTACACCTTC. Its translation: CASSFGGALYGYTF.

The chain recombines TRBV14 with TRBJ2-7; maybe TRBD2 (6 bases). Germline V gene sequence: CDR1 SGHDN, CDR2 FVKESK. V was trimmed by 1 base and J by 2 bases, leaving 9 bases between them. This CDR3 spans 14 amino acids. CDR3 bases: TGTGCCAGCAGCCAAGGGCTAGCGCCCTACGAGCAGTACTTC. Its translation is CASSQGLAPYEQYF.